A selection of T cell receptor beta chains follows, all from one sample in a study of cytotoxic CD8 clonotypes in ibrutinib-treated CLL. TCRdb keeps only in-frame clones here, not all; method: immunoSEQ multiplex PCR. The sample consists of hundreds of thousands of clones, roughly 73% of them appearing once. This sample comprised PBMCs, obtained after 12 months of ibrutinib treatment. These receptors were taken from a human donor with chronic lymphocytic leukemia. The CDR3 runs from the conserved cysteine through the conserved F or W. Fields, in order: J gene, V gene, CDR3 protein.

TRBJ1-2 TRBV10-3 CAISEGYSTGSHNYGYTF
TRBJ1-1 TRBV6-1 CASSAGPRAEAFF
TRBJ2-7 TRBV2 CASSYITYEQYF
TRBJ1-1 TRBV5-4 CASSLQEIPEAFF
TRBJ2-5 TRBV7-8 CASSPPVAATQYF
TRBJ2-6 TRBV5-1 CASSPSWSSGGSSGANVLTF
TRBJ2-7 TRBV7-9 CASSPPGQLAGGSYEQYF
TRBJ2-1 TRBV15 CATSRDGEAGRYNEQFF
TRBJ2-1 TRBV11-2 CASSLDSGLAGLYEQFF
TRBJ2-7 TRBV30 CAWGYNSYEQYF
TRBJ2-2 TRBV25-1 CASSASGSGGELFF
TRBJ1-2 TRBV7-8 CASSTTGTSGGYTF
TRBJ2-7 TRBV2 CASKPAVSGRAWYEQYF
TRBJ2-4 TRBV7-6 CASSSTHGIQYF
TRBJ2-7 TRBV6-1 CASSEDSTDLGYEQYF
TRBJ1-2 TRBV30 CAWSVGSGGYGYTF
TRBJ2-3 TRBV5-4 CASSLGLAGAKPFGDTQYF
TRBJ1-2 TRBV7-9 CASSLEGGDYGYTF
TRBJ2-7 TRBV18 CASSPTLYEQYF
TRBJ2-7 TRBV4-1 CASSDNYEQYF
TRBJ2-7 TRBV2 CASSERGQIYEQYF
TRBJ2-7 TRBV10-3 CAISESASYEQYF
TRBJ1-1 TRBV30 CALDKVSTEAFF
TRBJ2-3 TRBV9 CASSEGGTSTDTQYF
TRBJ1-1 TRBV5-1 CASSLVRAGTEAFF
TRBJ2-4 TRBV2 CASSPRTGQWDIQYF
TRBJ2-1 TRBV28 CASSFRGEQFF
TRBJ2-5 TRBV25-1 CASSEMRETQYF
TRBJ1-5 TRBV6-5 CASSLAGLNQPQHF